This T cell receptor beta chain was profiled in a study of T cells in Graves' hyperthyroidism and ophthalmopathy. About the research overall: The authors collected peripheral blood at initial diagnosis, before any treatment.

V was clipped by 4 bases and J by 0 bases, with 6 bases between them. This CDR3 is 13 amino acids long. Germline assignment: CDR1 SNHLY and CDR2 FYNNEI. This clonotype was seen ten or more times. RNA transcripts yielded amplified TCR beta CDR3 regions. Carried out on the TCR CDR3, a first-round RT-PCR used the HTBI primer set. TCRdb called the multiplex PCR reads again in MiXCR, with one record for every CDR3 protein. Among 450,000 to 650,000 distinct CDR3 sequences listed, around 21% were seen once. On the basis of clinical symptoms, serum thyroxine and TRAb, thyroid ultrasound and orbital computed tomography, diagnoses were made.

This sequence originates from a man in his late teens or twenties with Graves' hyperthyroidism. J is TRBJ1-2 and V is TRBV2, with D tentatively TRBD1 (6 bases). The material sequenced was blood. The CDR3 region is CASSGQANYGYTF. DNA for the CDR3: TGTGCCAGCAGTGGACAGGCTAACTATGGCTACACCTTC. Complete variable domain (other parts from reference TRBV2 and TRBJ1-2): EPEVTQTPSHQVTQMGQEVILRCVPISNHLYFYWYRQILGQKVEFLVSFYNNEISEKSEIFDDQFSVERPDGSNFTLKIRSTKLEDSAMYFCASSGQANYGYTFGSGTRLTVV.